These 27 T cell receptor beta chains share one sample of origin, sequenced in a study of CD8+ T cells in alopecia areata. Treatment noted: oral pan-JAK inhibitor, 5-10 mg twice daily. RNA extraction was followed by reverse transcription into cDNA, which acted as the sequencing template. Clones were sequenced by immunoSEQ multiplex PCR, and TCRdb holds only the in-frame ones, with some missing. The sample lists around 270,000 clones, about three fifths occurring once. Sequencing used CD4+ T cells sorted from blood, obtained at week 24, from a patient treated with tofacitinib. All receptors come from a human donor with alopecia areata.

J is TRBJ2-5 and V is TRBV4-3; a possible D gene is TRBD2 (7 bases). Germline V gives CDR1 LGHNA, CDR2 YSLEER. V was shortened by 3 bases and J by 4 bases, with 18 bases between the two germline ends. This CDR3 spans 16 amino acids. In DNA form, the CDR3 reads TGCGCCAGCAGCCATGATAACCAGGGGAGGGGAGAGACCCAGTACTTC. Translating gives CASSHDNQGRGETQYF.

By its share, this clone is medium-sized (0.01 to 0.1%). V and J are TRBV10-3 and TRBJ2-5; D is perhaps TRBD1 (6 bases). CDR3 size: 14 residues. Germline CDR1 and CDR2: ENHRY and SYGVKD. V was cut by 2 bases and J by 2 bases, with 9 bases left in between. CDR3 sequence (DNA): TGTGCCATCAGTGAGAGGCAGGGGCAAGAGACCCAGTACTTC. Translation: CAISERQGQETQYF.

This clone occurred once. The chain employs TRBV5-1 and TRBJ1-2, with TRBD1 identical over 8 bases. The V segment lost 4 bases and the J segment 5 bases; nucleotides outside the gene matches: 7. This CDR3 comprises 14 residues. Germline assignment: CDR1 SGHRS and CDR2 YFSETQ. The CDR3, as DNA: TGCGCCAGCAGCCCCGGGACAGGCGATTATGGCTACACCTTC. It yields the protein CASSPGTGDYGYTF. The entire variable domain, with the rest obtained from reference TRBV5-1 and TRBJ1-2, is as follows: KAGVTQTPRYLIKTRGQQVTLSCSPISGHRSVSWYQQTPGQGLQFLFEYFSETQRNKGNFPGRFSGRQFSNSRSEMNVSTLELGDSALYLCASSPGTGDYGYTFGSGTRLTVV.

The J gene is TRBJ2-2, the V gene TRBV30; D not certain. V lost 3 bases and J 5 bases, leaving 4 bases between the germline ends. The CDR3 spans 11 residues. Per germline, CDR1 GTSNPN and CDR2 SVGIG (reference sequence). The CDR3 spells CAWRWTGELFF. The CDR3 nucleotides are TGTGCCTGGAGGTGGACCGGGGAGCTGTTTTTT.

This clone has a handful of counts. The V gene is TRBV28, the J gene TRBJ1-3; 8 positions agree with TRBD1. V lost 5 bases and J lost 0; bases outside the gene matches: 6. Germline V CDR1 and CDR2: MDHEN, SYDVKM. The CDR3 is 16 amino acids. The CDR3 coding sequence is TGTGCCAGCAGTCCCGGGACAGGACTCTCTGGAAACACCATATATTTT. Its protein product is CASSPGTGLSGNTIYF.

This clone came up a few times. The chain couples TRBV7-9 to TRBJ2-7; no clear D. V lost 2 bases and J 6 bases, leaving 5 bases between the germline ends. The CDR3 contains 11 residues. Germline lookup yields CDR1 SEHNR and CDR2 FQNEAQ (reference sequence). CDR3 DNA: TGTGCCAGCAGCTTATCGCTCGAGCAGTACTTC. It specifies CASSLSLEQYF.

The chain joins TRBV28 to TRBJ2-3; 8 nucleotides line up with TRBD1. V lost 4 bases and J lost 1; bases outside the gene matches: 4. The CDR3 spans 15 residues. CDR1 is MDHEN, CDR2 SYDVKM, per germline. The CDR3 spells CASSSAGQGTDTQYF. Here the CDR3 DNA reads TGTGCCAGCAGTTCTGCGGGACAGGGCACAGATACGCAGTATTTT.

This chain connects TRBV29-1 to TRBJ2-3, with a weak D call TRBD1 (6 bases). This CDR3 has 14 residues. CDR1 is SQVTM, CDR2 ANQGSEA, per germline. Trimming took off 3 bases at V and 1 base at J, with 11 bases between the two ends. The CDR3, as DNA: TGCAGCGTTGAGCGGACAGCCGGCACAGATACGCAGTATTTT. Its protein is CSVERTAGTDTQYF.

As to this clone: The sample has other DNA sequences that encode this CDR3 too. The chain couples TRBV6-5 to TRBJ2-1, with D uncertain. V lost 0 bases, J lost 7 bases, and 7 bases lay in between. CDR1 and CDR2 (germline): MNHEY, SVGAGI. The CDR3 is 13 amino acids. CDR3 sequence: CASSYSLGNEQFF. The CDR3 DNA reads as TGTGCCAGCAGTTACTCTTTAGGAAATGAGCAGTTCTTC.

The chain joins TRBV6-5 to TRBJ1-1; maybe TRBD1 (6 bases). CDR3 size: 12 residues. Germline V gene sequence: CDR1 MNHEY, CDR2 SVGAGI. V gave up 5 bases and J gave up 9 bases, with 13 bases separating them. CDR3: CASSTTGRQAFF. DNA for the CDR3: TGTGCCAGCAGTACCACAGGGAGGCAAGCTTTCTTT.

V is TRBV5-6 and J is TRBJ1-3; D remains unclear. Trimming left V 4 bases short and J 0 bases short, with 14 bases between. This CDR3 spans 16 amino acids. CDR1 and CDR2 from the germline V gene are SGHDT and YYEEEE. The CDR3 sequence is CASSAGIGISGNTIYF. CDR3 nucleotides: TGTGCCAGCAGCGCTGGAATAGGGATCTCTGGAAACACCATATATTTT. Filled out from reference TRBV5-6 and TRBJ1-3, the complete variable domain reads DAGVTQSPTHLIKTRGQQVTLRCSPKSGHDTVSWYQQALGQGPQFIFQYYEEEERQRGNFPDRFSGHQFPNYSSELNVNALLLGDSALYLCASSAGIGISGNTIYFGEGSWLTVV.

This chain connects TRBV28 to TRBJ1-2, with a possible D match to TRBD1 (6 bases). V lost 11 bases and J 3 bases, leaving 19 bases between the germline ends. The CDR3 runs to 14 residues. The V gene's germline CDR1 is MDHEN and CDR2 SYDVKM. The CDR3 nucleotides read TGTGCCTCCACTCCGGGGGGCGCCTACTATGGCTACACCTTC. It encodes CASTPGGAYYGYTF.

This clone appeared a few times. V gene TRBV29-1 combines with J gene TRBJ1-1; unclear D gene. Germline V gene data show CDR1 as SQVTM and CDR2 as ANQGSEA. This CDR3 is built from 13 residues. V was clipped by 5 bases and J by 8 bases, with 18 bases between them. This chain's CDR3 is CSVSGRVWGEAFF. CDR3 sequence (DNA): TGCAGCGTTTCCGGACGGGTCTGGGGAGAAGCTTTCTTT.

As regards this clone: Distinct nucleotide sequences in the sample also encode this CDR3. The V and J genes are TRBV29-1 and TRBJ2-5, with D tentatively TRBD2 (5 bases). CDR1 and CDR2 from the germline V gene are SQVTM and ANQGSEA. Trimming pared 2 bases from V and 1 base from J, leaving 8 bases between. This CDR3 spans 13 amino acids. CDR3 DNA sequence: TGCAGCGTTGAACGGGGATCCCAAGAGACCCAGTACTTC. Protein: CSVERGSQETQYF.

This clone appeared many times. As DNA, the CDR3 is TGTGCCAGCAGCATTTTTGAGACAGCTAAAGAGACCCAGTACTTC. Amino acids: CASSIFETAKETQYF. This chain uses TRBV5-8 with TRBJ2-5; D possibly corresponds to TRBD1 (5 bases). V gave up 4 bases and J gave up 3 bases, with 16 bases separating them. There are 15 residues in the CDR3. Germline lookup yields CDR1 SGHTS and CDR2 YDEGEE.

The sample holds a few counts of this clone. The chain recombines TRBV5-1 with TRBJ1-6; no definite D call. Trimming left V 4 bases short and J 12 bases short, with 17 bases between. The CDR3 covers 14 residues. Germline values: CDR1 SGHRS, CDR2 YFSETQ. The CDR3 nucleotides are TGCGCCAGCAGCCCGTCGTTCGGCCCGGTACCCCTCCACTTT. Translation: CASSPSFGPVPLHF.

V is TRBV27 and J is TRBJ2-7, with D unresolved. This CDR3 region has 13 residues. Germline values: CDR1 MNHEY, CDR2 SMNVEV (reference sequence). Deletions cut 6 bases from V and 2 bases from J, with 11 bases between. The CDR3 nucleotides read TGTGCCAGCAGCCTATCCCCGCCCTACGAGCAGTACTTC. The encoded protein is CASSLSPPYEQYF.

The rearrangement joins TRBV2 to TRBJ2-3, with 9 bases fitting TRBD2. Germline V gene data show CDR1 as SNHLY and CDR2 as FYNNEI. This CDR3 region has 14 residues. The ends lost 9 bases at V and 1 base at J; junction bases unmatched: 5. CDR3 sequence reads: CARGSGGGTDTQYF. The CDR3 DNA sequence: TGTGCCAGAGGTAGCGGGGGAGGCACAGATACGCAGTATTTT.

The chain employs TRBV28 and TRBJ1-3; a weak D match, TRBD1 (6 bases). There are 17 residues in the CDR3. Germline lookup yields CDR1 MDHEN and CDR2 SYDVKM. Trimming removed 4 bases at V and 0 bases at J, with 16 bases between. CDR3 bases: TGTGCCAGCAGTTCCACAGGGTACACAGACTCTGGAAACACCATATATTTT. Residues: CASSSTGYTDSGNTIYF.

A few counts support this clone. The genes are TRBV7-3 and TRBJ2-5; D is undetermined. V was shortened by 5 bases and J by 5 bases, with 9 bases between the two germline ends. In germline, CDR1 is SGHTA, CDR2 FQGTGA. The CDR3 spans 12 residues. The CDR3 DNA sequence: TGTGCCAGCAGCCCTATAGGGGAGACCCAGTACTTC. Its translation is CASSPIGETQYF.

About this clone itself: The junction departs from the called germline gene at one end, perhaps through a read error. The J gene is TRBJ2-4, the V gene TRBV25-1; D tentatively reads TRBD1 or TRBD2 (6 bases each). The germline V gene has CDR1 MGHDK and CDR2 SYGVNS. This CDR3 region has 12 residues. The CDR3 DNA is TGTGCCAGCAGTGAAAATCGGGGGCGACTTAATTTC. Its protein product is CASSENRGRLNF.

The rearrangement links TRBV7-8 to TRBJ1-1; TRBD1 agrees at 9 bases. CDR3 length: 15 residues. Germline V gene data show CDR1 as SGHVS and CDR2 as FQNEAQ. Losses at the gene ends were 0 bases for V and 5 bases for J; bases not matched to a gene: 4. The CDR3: CASSLAPTGGTEAFF. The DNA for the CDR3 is TGTGCCAGCAGCTTAGCACCGACAGGGGGTACTGAAGCTTTCTTT.

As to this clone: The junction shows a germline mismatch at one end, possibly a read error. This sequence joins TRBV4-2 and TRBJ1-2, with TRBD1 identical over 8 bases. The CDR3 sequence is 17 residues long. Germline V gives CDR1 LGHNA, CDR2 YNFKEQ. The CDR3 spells CASSQERGTGDFYGYTF. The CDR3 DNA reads TGTGCCAGCAGTCAAGAAAGGGGGACAGGCGATTTCTATGGCTACACCTTC.

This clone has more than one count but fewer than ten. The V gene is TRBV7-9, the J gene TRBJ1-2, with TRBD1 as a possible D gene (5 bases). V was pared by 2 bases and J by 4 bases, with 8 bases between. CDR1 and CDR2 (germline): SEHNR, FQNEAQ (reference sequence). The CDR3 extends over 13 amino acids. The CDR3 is CASSLLGTYGYTF. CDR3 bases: TGTGCCAGCAGCTTACTAGGGACCTATGGCTACACCTTC.

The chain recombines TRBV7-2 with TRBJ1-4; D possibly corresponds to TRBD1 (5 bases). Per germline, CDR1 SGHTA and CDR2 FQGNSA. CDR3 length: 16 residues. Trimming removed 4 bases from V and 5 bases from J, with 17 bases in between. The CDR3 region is CASSSPPGGGNEKLFF. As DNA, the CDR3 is TGTGCCAGCAGCTCACCCCCCGGGGGTGGGAATGAAAAACTGTTTTTT.

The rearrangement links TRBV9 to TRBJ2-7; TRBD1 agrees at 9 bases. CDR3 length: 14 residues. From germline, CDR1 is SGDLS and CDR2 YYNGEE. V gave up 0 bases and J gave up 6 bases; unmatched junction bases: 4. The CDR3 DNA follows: TGTGCCAGCAGCGTAGACGGACAGGGGAGCGAGCAGTACTTC. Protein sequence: CASSVDGQGSEQYF.

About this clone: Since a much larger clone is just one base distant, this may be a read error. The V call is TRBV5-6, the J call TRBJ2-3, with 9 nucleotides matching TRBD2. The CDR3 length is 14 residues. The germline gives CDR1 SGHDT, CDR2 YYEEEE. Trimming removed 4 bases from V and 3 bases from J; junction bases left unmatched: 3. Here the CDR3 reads CASSPGLATDTQYF. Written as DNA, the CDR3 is TGTGCCAGCAGCCCGGGACTAGCAACAGATACGCAGTATTTT.